Each of the 27 T cell receptor beta chains below was sequenced from the same sample in a study of T cell repertoires in cytomegalovirus infection. Using its own MiXCR run on the reads, TCRdb lists one record per CDR3 protein. This table has approximately 500,000 distinct CDR3 sequences, 16% appearing once. The specimen was CD8+ T cells from PBMCs. The receptors originated from a human donor in good health (CMV status not recorded). Some clones in this sample may be carry-over from other donors' samples.

This clonotype was observed once. This chain uses TRBV14 with TRBJ2-1; a weak D match, TRBD1 (6 bases). The CDR3 is 13 amino acids. The germline gives CDR1 SGHDN, CDR2 FVKESK. V shed 6 bases and J shed 5 bases, with 11 bases lying between them. The CDR3 nucleotides are TGTGCCAGCAGTGAAAGGACAGACAATGAGCAGTTCTTC. Protein: CASSERTDNEQFF.

This clonotype showed up many times. The chain carries TRBV7-3 and TRBJ2-1; 10 positions agree with TRBD2. Looked up from germline, CDR1 is SGHTA and CDR2 is FQGTGA. The CDR3 sequence is 16 residues long. After removal of 4 bases from V and 4 bases from J, the junction contained 7 bases not matched to a gene. The CDR3 DNA reads TGTGCCAGCAGCTCGCTAGCGGGGGTCGGGTACAATGAGCAGTTCTTC. Protein product: CASSSLAGVGYNEQFF.

There are many counts of this clonotype. The chain uses TRBV19 and TRBJ1-5; 10 bases line up with TRBD1. V trimming: 10 bases; J trimming: 3 bases; junction bases outside the gene matches: 9. The CDR3 sequence is 15 residues long. CDR1 and CDR2 (germline): LNHDA, SQIVND (reference sequence). For the CDR3, the DNA is TGTGCCACTCAGGAGGACAGGGGGTTCAATCAGCCCCAGCATTTT. It yields the protein CATQEDRGFNQPQHF. Full variable domain (rest looked up from reference TRBV19 and TRBJ1-5): DGGITQSPKYLFRKEGQNVTLSCEQNLNHDAMYWYRQDPGQGLRLIYYSQIVNDFQKGDIAEGYSVSREKKESFPLTVTSAQKNPTAFYLCATQEDRGFNQPQHFGDGTRLSIL.

J is TRBJ1-1 and V is TRBV19; no clear D gene. Trimming took 3 bases from V and 0 from J, leaving 14 bases between them. This CDR3 contains 16 residues. CDR1 is LNHDA, CDR2 SQIVND, per germline (reference sequence). The CDR3 protein is CASSIFYGLMNTEAFF. As DNA, the CDR3 is TGTGCCAGTAGTATCTTTTACGGACTTATGAACACTGAAGCTTTCTTT.

This clonotype was counted ten times or more. The V and J genes are TRBV7-6 and TRBJ2-1, with D maybe TRBD2 (5 bases). Trimming cost V 0 bases and J 9 bases, with 18 bases left between them. CDR1 is SGHVS and CDR2 is FNYEAQ in the germline V gene. The CDR3 length is 16 residues. The CDR3 nucleotides read TGTGCCAGCAGCTTAGCGACCGGACTCCTCCATTCTGAGCAGTTCTTC. As protein: CASSLATGLLHSEQFF.

The chain combines TRBV4-1 with TRBJ2-2; 9 bases align to TRBD1. With 0 bases clipped from V and 3 bases from J, the junction kept 5 bases outside the gene matches. The CDR3 has 17 residues. Germline V gives CDR1 MGHRA, CDR2 YSYEKL. The CDR3 protein is CASSQDLGTGYTGELFF. DNA for the CDR3: TGCGCCAGCAGCCAAGATTTGGGGACAGGGTACACCGGGGAGCTGTTTTTT.

This clonotype was seen more than once but under ten times. CDR3 residues: CASSSGGIDGYTF. DNA for the CDR3: TGTGCCAGCAGCAGTGGGGGGATCGATGGCTACACCTTC. The chain recombines TRBV5-4 with TRBJ1-2, with a tentative D call TRBD1 (5 bases). V was cut by 4 bases and J by 6 bases, with 13 bases left in between. The CDR3 is 13 amino acids. Germline loops: CDR1 SGHNT, CDR2 YYREEE (reference sequence).

The sample holds a few counts of this clonotype. V gene TRBV6-2 or TRBV6-3 combines with J gene TRBJ1-5; D unclear. Between the trimmed V and J ends, which lost 8 bases and 0 bases, there was a span of 14 bases. CDR1 is MNHEY, CDR2 SVGEGT, per germline. The CDR3 contains 15 residues. The CDR3 reads CASPEADHSNQPQHF. For the CDR3, the DNA is TGTGCCAGCCCAGAGGCAGATCATAGCAATCAGCCCCAGCATTTT.

The table lists this clonotype with many counts. The chain uses TRBV11-2 and TRBJ2-5; 7 nucleotides align to TRBD1. The germline CDR1 and CDR2 sequences are SGHAT and FQNNGV. The CDR3 loop spans 14 amino acids. The V gene end was trimmed by 5 bases and the J gene end by 7 bases; junction bases not matched to a gene: 10. CDR3 nucleotide sequence: TGTGCCAGCAGCCTGGGACAGAAGCGGACGACCCAGTACTTC. It is translated as CASSLGQKRTTQYF. Supplemented by reference TRBV11-2 and TRBJ2-5, the full variable domain reads EAGVAQSPRYKIIEKRQSVAFWCNPISGHATLYWYQQILGQGPKLLIQFQNNGVVDDSQLPKDRFSAERLKGVDSTLKIQPAKLEDSAVYLCASSLGQKRTTQYFGPGTRLLVL.

The rearrangement joins TRBV18 to TRBJ1-2, with D unresolved. With 2 bases removed from V and 0 bases from J, the gap between germline ends came to 13 bases. CDR3 length: 16 amino acids. Germline values: CDR1 KGHSH, CDR2 LQKENI. The CDR3 DNA reads TGTGCCAGCTCACCAGAGGCGGGCCTGACTAACTATGGCTACACCTTC. It is translated as CASSPEAGLTNYGYTF.

This clonotype was seen only a few times. The V and J genes are TRBV7-3 and TRBJ2-1; D perhaps matches TRBD1 (6 bases). There are 13 residues in the CDR3. Looked up from germline, CDR1 is SGHTA and CDR2 is FQGTGA. V dropped 5 bases and J dropped 7 bases, with 12 bases sitting between them. CDR3 in DNA: TGTGCCAGCAGCATTACAGGGTCGAATGAGCAGTTCTTC. Amino acid sequence: CASSITGSNEQFF.

The V and J genes are TRBV4-1 and TRBJ1-2; 11 nucleotides match TRBD1. The germline V gene has CDR1 MGHRA and CDR2 YSYEKL. The CDR3 totals 18 residues. The V and J ends lost 0 bases and 4 bases, in that order; junction bases with no gene match: 10. CDR3 coding DNA: TGCGCCAGCAGCCAAGAATGGACAGGGGGCCCACTGGGCTATGGCTACACCTTC. The encoded protein is CASSQEWTGGPLGYGYTF.

This clonotype was detected ten times or more. J is TRBJ1-4 and V is TRBV19; D gene uncertain. CDR3 size: 14 residues. CDR1 and CDR2 (germline): LNHDA, SQIVND (reference sequence). V lost 6 bases and J lost 2, with 10 bases in between. For the CDR3, the DNA is TGTGCCAGTAGCCGAGATCGGACTAATGAAAAACTGTTTTTT. It encodes CASSRDRTNEKLFF.

There are many counts of this clonotype. The chain uses TRBV7-9 and TRBJ1-2; TRBD1 is a possible D gene (6 bases). The CDR3 has 13 amino acids. Germline V gene data show CDR1 as SEHNR and CDR2 as FQNEAQ (reference sequence). This chain's CDR3 is CASDGGGKYGYTF. The CDR3 DNA follows: TGTGCATCCGATGGGGGCGGAAAATATGGCTACACCTTC.

Note on this clonotype: Possible read error: a much larger clone is one base away. This chain connects TRBV10-3 to TRBJ2-1; 8 bases are a match to TRBD2. The CDR3 is 14 residues long. The junction had 9 bases not matched to a gene; V was cut back by 8 bases and J by 6 bases. Per the germline V gene, CDR1 is ENHRY and CDR2 is SYGVKD. The CDR3 DNA follows: TGTGCCATCCGATTAGGACTAGCCCGCAATGAGCAGTTCTTC. It yields the protein CAIRLGLARNEQFF.

This chain connects TRBV6-5 to TRBJ2-7; tentatively, D is TRBD1 or TRBD2 (5 bases each). The germline V gene encodes CDR1 MNHEY and CDR2 SVGAGI. The CDR3 has 13 amino acids. V lost 7 bases and J 3 bases, leaving 13 bases between the germline ends. The CDR3 here is CASTPYGGYEQYF. CDR3 nucleotide sequence: TGTGCCAGCACCCCTTATGGGGGCTACGAGCAGTACTTC.

At least ten counts were recorded for this clonotype. V is TRBV7-9 and J is TRBJ2-4, with unresolved D. This CDR3 has 15 residues. The ends were cut back, 5 bases at V and 0 bases at J, with 11 bases in the middle. CDR1 and CDR2 from the germline V gene are SEHNR and FQNEAQ (reference sequence). CDR3 in DNA: TGTGCCAGCAGCCCCTCGCCGGTAGCCAAAAACATTCAGTACTTC. Amino acid sequence: CASSPSPVAKNIQYF. The complete variable domain, with remaining parts taken from reference TRBV7-9 and TRBJ2-4, reads DTGVSQNPRHKITKRGQNVTFRCDPISEHNRLYWYRQTLGQGPEFLTYFQNEAQLEKSRLLSDRFSAERPKGSFSTLEIQRTEQGDSAMYLCASSPSPVAKNIQYFGAGTRLSVL.

This chain joins TRBV20-1 and TRBJ1-2, with TRBD1 matching over 10 bases. The germline V gene encodes CDR1 DFQATT and CDR2 SNEGSKA (reference sequence). V gave up 4 bases and J gave up 8 bases; unmatched junction bases: 4. This CDR3 is 12 amino acids long. CDR3 residues: CSATGTGVGYTF. The CDR3 region has the DNA TGCAGTGCTACCGGGACAGGGGTCGGCTACACCTTC.

The V and J genes are TRBV2 and TRBJ1-1, with TRBD1 matching over 7 bases. The J segment lost 8 bases and the V segment lost 10 bases, leaving 4 bases of the junction unmatched. There are 10 residues in the CDR3. Germline V lookup: CDR1 SNHLY, CDR2 FYNNEI. The CDR3 DNA is TGTGCCACCTGGGACAGAGAAGCTTTCTTT. This encodes CATWDREAFF.

This clonotype was seen repeatedly, ten times or more. V usage is TRBV7-6 and J usage is TRBJ1-5; tentative D call: TRBD1 (6 bases). V gave up 0 bases and J gave up 5 bases, with 14 bases separating them. This CDR3 is 16 amino acids long. CDR1 and CDR2 (germline): SGHVS, FNYEAQ. The CDR3 coding sequence is TGTGCCAGCAGCTTAGCCGGGGGCAGGGGCGATCAGCCCCAGCATTTT. It specifies CASSLAGGRGDQPQHF.

V usage is TRBV5-4 and J usage is TRBJ2-7; 9 bases match TRBD1. The J segment lost 2 bases and the V segment lost 5 bases, leaving 8 bases of the junction unmatched. CDR3 length: 15 amino acids. Germline CDR1 reads SGHNT; CDR2 reads YYREEE (reference sequence). The CDR3 loop is CASSENRDRAYEQYF. As DNA, the CDR3 is TGTGCCAGCAGTGAGAACCGGGACAGGGCCTACGAGCAGTACTTC. Supplemented by reference TRBV5-4 and TRBJ2-7, the full variable domain reads ETGVTQSPTHLIKTRGQQVTLRCSSQSGHNTVSWYQQALGQGPQFIFQYYREEENGRGNFPPRFSGLQFPNYSSELNVNALELDDSALYLCASSENRDRAYEQYFGPGTRLTVT.

This clonotype was counted many times. V is TRBV27 and J is TRBJ1-6, with D perhaps TRBD1 (6 bases). V was clipped by 4 bases and J by 11 bases, with 15 bases between them. Germline CDR1 MNHEY, CDR2 SMNVEV (reference sequence). The CDR3 totals 14 residues. The CDR3 protein is CASSWGGGSAPLHF. In DNA form, the CDR3 reads TGTGCCAGCAGTTGGGGGGGCGGAAGTGCACCCCTCCACTTT.

The CDR3 protein is CASSGWKNRGRTEGYSNQPQHF. The CDR3 nucleotides are TGTGCCAGTAGTGGTTGGAAGAACAGGGGTCGAACTGAGGGGTATAGCAATCAGCCCCAGCATTTT. The chain links TRBV19 to TRBJ1-5, with TRBD1 matching 7 bases. With V trimmed by 5 bases and J by 0 bases, 25 bases remained unmatched. The CDR3 is 22 residues long. Germline CDR1 is LNHDA and CDR2 is SQIVND (reference sequence).

Ten or more counts support this clonotype. The chain joins TRBV12-3 or TRBV12-4 to TRBJ1-2; D unresolved. There are 13 residues in the CDR3. Trimming pared 0 bases from V and 1 base from J, leaving 3 bases between. The CDR3 nucleotides read TGTGCCAGCAGTTTAGCCAGTAACTATGGCTACACCTTC. Translating it yields CASSLASNYGYTF.

Many counts were recorded for this clonotype. The chain is built from TRBV7-9 and TRBJ2-5, with D uncertain. With 7 bases removed from V and 4 bases from J, the gap between germline ends came to 10 bases. CDR1 SEHNR and CDR2 FQNEAQ come from the germline V gene (reference sequence). There are 12 residues in the CDR3. The CDR3 DNA reads as TGTGCCAGCAATGGGGTGGGAGAGACCCAGTACTTC. The encoded protein is CASNGVGETQYF.

This sequence joins TRBV5-6 and TRBJ2-5; possible D gene TRBD1, 5 bases. The V end lost 2 bases, the J end lost 5 bases, and 13 bases lay between the germline ends. CDR3 length: 14 amino acids. Germline V lookup: CDR1 SGHDT, CDR2 YYEEEE. CDR3 DNA: TGTGCCAGCAGCTTAAAGGGGCTGGGGGAGACCCAGTACTTC. Encoded protein: CASSLKGLGETQYF.

The DNA of the CDR3 is TGTGCCAGCAGACCTCGGGAAGGGTACCCTAGGGAGACCCAGTACTTC. Protein product: CASRPREGYPRETQYF. The genes are TRBV27 and TRBJ2-5, with D perhaps TRBD2 (5 bases). CDR3 length: 16 amino acids. Per germline, CDR1 MNHEY and CDR2 SMNVEV (reference sequence). Trimming left V 6 bases short and J 5 bases short, with 22 bases between.